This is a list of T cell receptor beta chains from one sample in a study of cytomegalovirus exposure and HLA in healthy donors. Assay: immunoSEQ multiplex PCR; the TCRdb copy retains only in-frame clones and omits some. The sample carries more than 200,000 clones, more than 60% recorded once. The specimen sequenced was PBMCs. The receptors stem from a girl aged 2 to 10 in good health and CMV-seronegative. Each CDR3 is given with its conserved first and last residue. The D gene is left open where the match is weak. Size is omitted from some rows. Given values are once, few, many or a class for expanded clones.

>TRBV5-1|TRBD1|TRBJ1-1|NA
TGCGCCAGCAGCCCGTATGGGACAGACGTGAACACTGAAGCTTTCTTT
CASSPYGTDVNTEAFF
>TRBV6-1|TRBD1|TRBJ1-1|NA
TGTGCCAGCAGACAGGGGTTGAACACTGAAGCTTTCTTT
CASRQGLNTEAFF
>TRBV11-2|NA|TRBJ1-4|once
TGTGCCAGCAGCGGAGTGGGTGAGGCCGGGGAAAAACTGTTTTTT
CASSGVGEAGEKLFF
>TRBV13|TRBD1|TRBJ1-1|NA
TGTGCCAGCAGCCTCCCGGGACAGCGAGAAGCTTTCTTT
CASSLPGQREAFF
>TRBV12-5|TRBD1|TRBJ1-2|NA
TGTGCTAGTGGTTTGGAAAGTGGGACAGGGGGAACCTCCTACTTTGGCTACACCTTC
CASGLESGTGGTSYFGYTF
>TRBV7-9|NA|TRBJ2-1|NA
TGTGCCAGCAGCTTTCCACTGCGGGGGCAAACCTACAATGAGCAGTTCTTC
CASSFPLRGQTYNEQFF
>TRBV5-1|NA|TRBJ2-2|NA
TGCGCCAGCAGCTTGGCCCGCGGGCGGGTTCCCCCACCTTACACCGGGGAGCTGTTTTTT
CASSLARGRVPPPYTGELFF
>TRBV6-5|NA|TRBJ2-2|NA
TGTGCCAGCAGCCAATTCGGGGAGCTGTTTTTT
CASSQFGELFF
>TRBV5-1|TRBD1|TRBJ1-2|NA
TGCGCCAGCAGCATAGACGGGACAGACAACTATGGCTACACCTTC
CASSIDGTDNYGYTF
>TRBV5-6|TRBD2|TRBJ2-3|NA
TGTGCCAGCAGCTTATGGGGGGGTGCGGATACGCAGTATTTT
CASSLWGGADTQYF
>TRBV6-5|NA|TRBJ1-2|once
TGTGCCAGCAGCCGGGGGACGAGCTACACCTTC
CASSRGTSYTF
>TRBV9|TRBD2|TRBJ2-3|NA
TGTGCCAGCAGCGTACCGTCGGGGGGGGCAGATACGCAGTATTTT
CASSVPSGGADTQYF
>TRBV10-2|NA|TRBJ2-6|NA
TGCGCCAGCAGTGATCGAAGCGGCTCTGGGGCCAACGTCCTGACTTTC
CASSDRSGSGANVLTF
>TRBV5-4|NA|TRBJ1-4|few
TGTGCCAGCAGCACTCGACAGAATGAAAAACTGTTTTTT
CASSTRQNEKLFF
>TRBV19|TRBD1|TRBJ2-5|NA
TGTGCCAGTAGTGGACAGGGAACAGAGACCCAGTACTTC
CASSGQGTETQYF
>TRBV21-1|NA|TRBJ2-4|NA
TGTGCCAGCAGCAATGGACAGGGTATTTTACTAGCCAAAAACATTCAGTACTTC
CASSNGQGILLAKNIQYF
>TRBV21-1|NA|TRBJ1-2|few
TGTGCCAGCAGCAGACCGGGACAGGGTGTCTATGGCTACACCTTC
CASSRPGQGVYGYTF
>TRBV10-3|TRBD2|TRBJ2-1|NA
TGTGCCATCAGTCCCGAAACTAGCGGGAGTTATGGCGAGCAGTTCTTC
CAISPETSGSYGEQFF
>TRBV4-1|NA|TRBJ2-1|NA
TGCGCCAGCAGCCAAGAGGAGCCTTCCTACAATGAGCAGTTCTTC
CASSQEEPSYNEQFF
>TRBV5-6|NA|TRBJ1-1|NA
TGTGCCAGCAGCTTGGGGGCAACAAGGAACACTGAAGCTTTCTTT
CASSLGATRNTEAFF
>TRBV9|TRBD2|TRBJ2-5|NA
TGTGCCAGCAGCTCTCACCAACGGGGGGGAGAGACCCAGTACTTC
CASSSHQRGGETQYF
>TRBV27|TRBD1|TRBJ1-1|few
TGTGCCAGCGGTAAGGGGGCGAACACTGAAGCTTTCTTT
CASGKGANTEAFF
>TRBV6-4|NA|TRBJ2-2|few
TGTGCCAGCAGTGGACAAGCGGGGAACACCGGGGAGCTGTTTTTT
CASSGQAGNTGELFF
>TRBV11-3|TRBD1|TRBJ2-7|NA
TGTGCCAGCAGCCGGGGACAGGGCAAGCACGAGCAGTACTTC
CASSRGQGKHEQYF
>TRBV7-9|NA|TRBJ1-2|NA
TGTGCCGGCAGCTCCGGGGGGATAACTAACTATGGCTACACCTTC
CAGSSGGITNYGYTF
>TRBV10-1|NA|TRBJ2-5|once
TGCGCCAGCACCAAAGAGACCCAGTACTTC
CASTKETQYF
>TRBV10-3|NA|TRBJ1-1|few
TGTGCCATCAGTGTGGGACACTCGAACACTGAAGCTTTCTTT
CAISVGHSNTEAFF
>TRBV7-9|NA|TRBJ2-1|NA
TGTGCCAGCAGCTTAGCTCTCGGGAGTAGGAATGAGCAGTTCTTC
CASSLALGSRNEQFF
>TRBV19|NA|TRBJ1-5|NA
TGTGCCAGTAGTATGGCGGCTGGGAATCAGCCCCAGCATTTT
CASSMAAGNQPQHF
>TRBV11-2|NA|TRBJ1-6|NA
TGTGCCAGCAGCTTCACCTTGGGCAGGTGGGCTTACGGTTCACCCCTCCACTTT
CASSFTLGRWAYGSPLHF
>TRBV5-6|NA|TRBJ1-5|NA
TGTGCCAGCAGCCGTTATAGCAATCAGCCCCAGCATTTT
CASSRYSNQPQHF
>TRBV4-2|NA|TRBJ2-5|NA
TGTGCCAGCAGCCCACTAGAAGAAGAGACCCAGTACTTC
CASSPLEEETQYF
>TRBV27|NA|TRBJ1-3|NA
TGTGCCAGCAGATCCGACAGTTCTGGAAACACCATATATTTT
CASRSDSSGNTIYF
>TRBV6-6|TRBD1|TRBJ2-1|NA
TGTGCCAGCACCATCCGACAGGGGGCTGGATTTGGATTCTTC
CASTIRQGAGFGFF
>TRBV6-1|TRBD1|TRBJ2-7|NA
TGTGCCAGCAGTGAGGACAGGGGCTTCTACGAGCAGTACTTC
CASSEDRGFYEQYF
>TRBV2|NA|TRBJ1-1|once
TGTGCCAGCAGTGAAGTTATGGGGGGGAACACTGAAGCTTTCTTT
CASSEVMGGNTEAFF
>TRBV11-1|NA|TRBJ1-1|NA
TGTGCCAGCAGCTTCAGTGCGGGCACTGAAGCTTTCTTT
CASSFSAGTEAFF
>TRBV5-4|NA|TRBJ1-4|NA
TGTGCCAGCAGCCTCTGGGAGGGCCACCATGAAAAACTGTTTTTT
CASSLWEGHHEKLFF
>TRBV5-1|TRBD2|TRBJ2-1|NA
TGCGCCAGCAGCTTTAGCGGGATACAGACCTACAATGAGCAGTTCTTC
CASSFSGIQTYNEQFF
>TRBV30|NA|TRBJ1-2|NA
TGTGCCTGGAGTGCCTTACAGGTGTATGGCTACACCTTC
CAWSALQVYGYTF
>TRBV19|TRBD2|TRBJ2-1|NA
TGTGCCAGTATTGGAGCGGGGGGCCAAAAAACCCCAAACAATGAGCAGTTCTTC
CASIGAGGQKTPNNEQFF
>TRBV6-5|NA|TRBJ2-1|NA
TGTGCAGCGGGTGAGCAGTTCTTC
CAAGEQFF
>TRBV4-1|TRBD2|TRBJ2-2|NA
TGCGCCAGCAGCCGACTAGCGGGAATGAGGAACGGGGAGCTGTTTTTT
CASSRLAGMRNGELFF
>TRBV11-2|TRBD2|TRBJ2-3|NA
TGTGCCAGCAGTCTCACGACTAGCGGGTCCCCCGGAGATACGCAGTATTTT
CASSLTTSGSPGDTQYF
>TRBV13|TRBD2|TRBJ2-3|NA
TGTGCCAGCAGCTTAGGGGCGGGGGGGAGCACAGATACGCAGTATTTT
CASSLGAGGSTDTQYF
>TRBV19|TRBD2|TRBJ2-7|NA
TGTGCCAGCGGACCCGGACTAGAAACCTACGAGCAGTACTTC
CASGPGLETYEQYF
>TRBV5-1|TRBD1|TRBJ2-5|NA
TGCGCCAGCAGCTGGGACAGGGGAGAGACCCAGTACTTC
CASSWDRGETQYF
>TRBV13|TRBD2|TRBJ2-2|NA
TGTGCCAGCAGCCGACTAGCGGGATCGGGTGAGCTGTTTTTT
CASSRLAGSGELFF
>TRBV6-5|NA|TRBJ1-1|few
TGTGCCAGCAGTTACTCGTCGAAACGGAGAGAAGCTTTCTTT
CASSYSSKRREAFF
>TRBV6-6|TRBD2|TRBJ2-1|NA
TGTGCCAGCAGTCGGACTAGCGGATACAATGAGCAGTTCTTC
CASSRTSGYNEQFF
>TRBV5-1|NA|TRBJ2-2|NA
TGCGCCAGCAGCTTTATCGGGGTCTTGGGGTATCGGCAGAACACCGGGGAGCTGTTTTTT
CASSFIGVLGYRQNTGELFF
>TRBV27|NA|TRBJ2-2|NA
TGTGCCAGCAGTTTCCTAGAGTTAACCGGGGAGCTGTTTTTT
CASSFLELTGELFF
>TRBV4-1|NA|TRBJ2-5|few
TGCGCCAGCAGCCAAGTTATCCAAGAGACCCAGTACTTC
CASSQVIQETQYF
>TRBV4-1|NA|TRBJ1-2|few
TGCGCCAGCAGCCATCTCGGACGGACGGACTCCTATGGCTACACCTTC
CASSHLGRTDSYGYTF
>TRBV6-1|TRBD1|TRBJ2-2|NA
TGTGCCAGCAGCGACAGGGGCCTATCCGGGGAGCTGTTTTTT
CASSDRGLSGELFF